This TCR beta chain emerged from a study of beta chain features in type 1 diabetes. All of the isolated RNA was reverse transcribed, so expressed TCRB transcripts were sequenced. The average output of naive, central memory and regulatory T cell samples was 3.6 million or so reads. Clones were read by immunoSEQ multiplex PCR, and TCRdb kept only the in-frame ones, dropping some. The table records over 150,000 clones, about a tenth of them present only once. Findings and limits, study-wide: Shortening of TCRB CDR3s, moderate but significant, appeared in all four CD4+ subsets of Type 1 diabetes patients.

On this clone: Its antigen is currently unknown.

Losses at the gene ends were 0 bases for V and 10 bases for J; bases not matched to a gene: 3. The germline CDR1 and CDR2 sequences are MNHEY and SMNVEV (reference sequence). The CDR3 has 14 amino acids. The receptor was isolated from a man in his thirties or forties with type 1 diabetes. This chain links TRBV27 with TRBJ1-1; TRBD1 matches 12 bases. The specimen was central memory CD4+ T cells from blood. The CDR3 DNA is TGTGCCAGCAGTTTATCGGGACAGGGGGCAGGAGCTTTCTTT. It is translated as CASSLSGQGAGAFF.